This TCR beta chain was identified in a study of T cell clusters in autoimmune cytopenias. TRB amplification used approximately 250 ng of peripheral blood genomic DNA. This CDR3 is built from 15 residues. Germline CDR1 SGHNT, CDR2 YYREEE (reference sequence). Multiplex touch-down PCR amplified TRB using TRB-A and TRB-B pools in one tube. TCRdb reprocessed the multiplex PCR reads and keeps a single row for each CDR3 protein, giving no DNA. This listing includes approximately 7,600 distinct CDR3 sequences. Sample: peripheral blood. This sequence joins TRBV5-4 and TRBJ2-5; the TCRdb D gene call, TRBD2, has no DNA to confirm it. This TCR was recovered from a human donor with an autoimmune cytopenia or autoimmune hepatitis (not recorded which). The CDR3 spells CASSLDGTSQETQYF.